This TCR beta chain is from a study of blood T cell repertoires in COVID-19. The data were produced by immunoSEQ multiplex PCR, yet TCRdb's version contains in-frame clones alone and is incomplete. Found here are 150,000 to 200,000 clones, around 90% of them singletons; the top ten hold 9%. Germline lookup yields CDR1 LNHDA and CDR2 SQIVND (reference sequence). V was clipped by 2 bases and J by 0 bases; unmatched bases: 10. The CDR3 runs 19 residues. Participant-given clinical history determined each cohort assignment. Recovery among Cohort 3 donors was established by two negative PCRs, clearance, or symptom resolution.

This TCR was recovered from a woman aged 18-29 years who had recovered from COVID-19. This chain connects TRBV19 to TRBJ1-4; 9 bases line up with TRBD1. What was sequenced was PBMCs or T cells enriched from blood (not recorded which). CDR3 sequence: CASSIMSGQGYATNEKLFF. DNA of the CDR3: TGTGCCAGTAGTATAATGTCGGGACAGGGATATGCAACTAATGAAAAACTGTTTTTT.